This T cell receptor beta chain was sequenced for a study of control samples from healthy donors and cancer patients. Assay used: immunoSEQ multiplex PCR; TCRdb lists only in-frame clones, some missing. The sample includes roughly 41,000 clones, about 94% seen only once; the top ten take roughly a quarter. In this sample, this clone turned up once. The V gene lost 2 bases and the J gene lost 2 bases, with 11 bases spanning the gap. Germline assignment: CDR1 MNHEY and CDR2 SVGAGI. There are 15 residues in the CDR3. This clonotype originated in a man in his 60s in good health. Sequenced input: blood. The chain couples TRBV6-5 to TRBJ2-3, with D unresolved. CDR3 sequence: CASSYRNGFTDTQYF. For the CDR3, the DNA is TGTGCCAGCAGTTACCGGAACGGGTTCACAGATACGCAGTATTTT.